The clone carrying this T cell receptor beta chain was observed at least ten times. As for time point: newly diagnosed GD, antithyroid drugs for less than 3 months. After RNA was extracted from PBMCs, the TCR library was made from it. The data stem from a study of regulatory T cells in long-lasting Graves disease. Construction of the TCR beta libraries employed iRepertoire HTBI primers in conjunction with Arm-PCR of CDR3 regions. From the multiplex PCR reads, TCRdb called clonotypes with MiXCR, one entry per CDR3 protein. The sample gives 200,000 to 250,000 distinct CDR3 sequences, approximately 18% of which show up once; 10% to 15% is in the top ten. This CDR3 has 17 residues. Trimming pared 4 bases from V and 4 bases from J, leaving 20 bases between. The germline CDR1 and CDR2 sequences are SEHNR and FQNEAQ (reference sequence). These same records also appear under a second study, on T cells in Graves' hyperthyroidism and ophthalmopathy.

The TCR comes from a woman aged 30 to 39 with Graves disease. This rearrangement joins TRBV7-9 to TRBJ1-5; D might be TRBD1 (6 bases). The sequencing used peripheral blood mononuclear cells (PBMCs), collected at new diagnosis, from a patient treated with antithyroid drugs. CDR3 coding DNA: TGTGCCAGCAGCTCGAGCGGTAGGGGGTCAGTTAATCAGCCCCAGCATTTT. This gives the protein CASSSSGRGSVNQPQHF.